This T cell receptor beta chain was recovered during a study of blood T cell repertoires in COVID-19. About the study: Samples came from the United States, Italy and Spain, spanning acute and convalescent COVID-19. PBMCs, B-cell-depleted T cells, or T cells provided the cDNA or gDNA that made up the material.

The CDR3 is 13 amino acids. Germline CDR1 and CDR2: SQVTM and ANQGSEA. Sequencing used immunoSEQ multiplex PCR; TCRdb keeps in-frame clones, though not all of them. The table shows approximately 240,000 clones, with nearly 85% occurring only once. As for this clone: One junction end disagrees with the germline gene, perhaps due to a read error.

Sequencing was done on a sample of peripheral blood. This clonotype was obtained from a human donor in a cohort sampled during active COVID-19. The chain links TRBV29-1 to TRBJ2-7, with 7 bases aligning to TRBD1. CDR3 sequence reads: CSVEAQGRGEQYF. The CDR3 DNA reads TGCAGCGTGGAAGCACAGGGGAGAGGCGAGCAGTACTTC.